These 9 T cell receptor beta chains share one sample of origin, sequenced in a study of vaccination and CD4 T cells after COVID-19. Which antigens these TCRs recognize remains unknown. Sequencing of DNA taken from cultured CD4+ T cells relied on the Oncomine TCR Beta short-read assay. TCRdb independently ran MiXCR on the PCR reads; one entry per CDR3 protein. The sample records approximately 25,000 distinct CDR3 sequences, less than 35% being singletons. Time point denoted: late sampling 161 to 241 days after vaccination in a few convalescent patients. Treatment of the sample: 10-day PBMC culture with coronavirus spike peptide pools or control peptides (ViraFEST assay). Sequenced material: CD4+ T cells from blood, cultured in vitro, taken about 7 months after SARS-CoV-2 vaccination. All receptors derive from a human donor who had recovered from COVID-19.

The CDR3 DNA follows: TGTGCCAGCAGTTTTTACAGGGACGCCTACGAGCAGTACTTC. Translating gives CASSFYRDAYEQYF. This chain uses TRBV27 with TRBJ2-7; weak D call: TRBD1 (6 bases). V lost 3 bases and J lost 2, with 11 bases in between. CDR1 is MNHEY and CDR2 is SMNVEV in the germline V gene (reference sequence). CDR3 length: 14 residues.

This clonotype was seen more than once but under ten times. This sequence joins TRBV15 and TRBJ2-6; 7 nucleotides match TRBD1. The V and J ends lost 3 bases and 2 bases, in that order; junction bases with no gene match: 1. The CDR3 has 15 amino acids. Germline-derived CDR1 and CDR2 are LNHNV and YYDKDF (reference sequence). The CDR3 nucleotides are TGTGCCACCAGCAGGACAGGGCCTGGGGCCAACGTCCTGACTTTC. It specifies CATSRTGPGANVLTF.

This clonotype was found a few times. V gene TRBV6-1 combines with J gene TRBJ1-1; TRBD1 matches 9 bases. Trimming cost V 5 bases and J 6 bases; bases outside gene matches: 10. The germline CDR1 and CDR2 sequences are MNHNS and SASEGT. This CDR3 has 15 amino acids. The CDR3 DNA reads TGTGCCAGCAGTAAGGGACAGGGCGGAGTGGCTGAAGCTTTCTTT. It translates to CASSKGQGGVAEAFF.

This chain connects TRBV30 to TRBJ2-7; D remains ambiguous. Germline CDR1 reads GTSNPN; CDR2 reads SVGIG (reference sequence). V lost 3 bases and J lost 9, with 15 bases in between. The CDR3 contains 12 residues. The CDR3 here is CAWRYRDSVQYF. Here the CDR3 DNA reads TGTGCCTGGAGATATAGGGATTCGGTGCAGTACTTC.

This clonotype came up a few times. This chain links TRBV28 with TRBJ2-7; no definite D call. The CDR3 consists of 14 residues. CDR1 is MDHEN and CDR2 is SYDVKM in the germline V gene. With 8 bases removed from V and 2 bases from J, the gap between germline ends came to 16 bases. CDR3: CASATSPETYEQYF. The CDR3 DNA reads TGTGCCAGCGCAACCTCTCCAGAGACCTACGAGCAGTACTTC.

This clonotype was picked up a small number of times. The gene calls are TRBV6-1 and TRBJ2-7; a weak D match, TRBD1 (5 bases). Germline V gene sequence: CDR1 MNHNS, CDR2 SASEGT. V lost 6 bases and J lost 2, with 14 bases in between. The CDR3 consists of 14 residues. The CDR3 nucleotides read TGTGCCAGCAGCCCAGTCCAGGGCCCCTACGAGCAGTACTTC. Encoded protein: CASSPVQGPYEQYF.

The V call is TRBV24-1, the J call TRBJ2-1; unclear D gene. The CDR3 has 15 amino acids. Germline V gene lookup returns CDR1 KGHDR and CDR2 SFDVKD. The V end lost 1 base, the J end lost 0 bases, and 6 bases lay between the germline ends. The CDR3 is CATSDLTDSYNEQFF. In DNA, the CDR3 is TGTGCCACCAGTGATTTAACAGACTCCTACAATGAGCAGTTCTTC.

A few counts support this clonotype. In DNA form, the CDR3 reads TGCAGTGCTAGAAGGGGGACAGCCCCAGGGCAGCCCCAGCATTTT. Its translation is CSARRGTAPGQPQHF. The V and J genes are TRBV20-1 and TRBJ1-5, with TRBD1 matching over 7 bases. Germline values: CDR1 DFQATT, CDR2 SNEGSKA (reference sequence). CDR3 length: 15 amino acids. Losses at the gene ends were 2 bases for V and 7 bases for J; bases not matched to a gene: 11.

V usage is TRBV5-1 and J usage is TRBJ2-6; unclear D gene. The CDR3 runs to 15 residues. Trimming took 3 bases from V and 0 from J, leaving 7 bases between them. Germline values: CDR1 SGHRS, CDR2 YFSETQ. The DNA for the CDR3 is TGCGCCAGCAGCTCGATTGTCTCTGGGGCCAACGTCCTGACTTTC. Translating it yields CASSSIVSGANVLTF.